This entry is about one TCR beta chain. A much larger clone lies one base from this, so it may be a read error. TCRdb's copy holds only in-frame clones and misses some; the assay was immunoSEQ multiplex PCR. In the table there are under 3,000 clones, 25% to 30% of which are singletons. Irradiated, violet-dye-labeled stimulators (around 200,000) were plated alongside around 200,000 CFSE-labeled responders. This CDR3 spans 13 amino acids. CDR1 and CDR2 from the germline V gene are KGHSH and LQKENI. V lost 3 bases, J lost 3 bases, and 9 bases lay in between. The data are from a study of graft-versus-host responses after intestinal transplantation. Turning to the study itself: Isolated intestinal, liver-intestinal, or multivisceral transplants had been given to the recipients. Every recipient underwent anti-thymocyte globulin induction, then tacrolimus and steroids for roughly 3 years. Study-wide results and limits: Early post-transplant declines in HvG were associated with peak levels of circulating GvH clones.

Sequencing was performed on alloreactive CD4+ T cells from a mixed lymphocyte reaction culture, taken before transplantation. Subset in this sample: CFSE-low proliferating T cells sorted from roughly six-day pre-transplant mixed lymphocyte reaction (GvH or HvG direction). V is TRBV18 and J is TRBJ2-7; tentatively, D is TRBD2 (5 bases). The clonotype originates from a human patient who was an organ donor for intestinal transplantation. This CDR3 is CASSPTAVYEQYF. CDR3 coding DNA: TGTGCCAGCTCACCCACAGCGGTCTACGAGCAGTACTTC.